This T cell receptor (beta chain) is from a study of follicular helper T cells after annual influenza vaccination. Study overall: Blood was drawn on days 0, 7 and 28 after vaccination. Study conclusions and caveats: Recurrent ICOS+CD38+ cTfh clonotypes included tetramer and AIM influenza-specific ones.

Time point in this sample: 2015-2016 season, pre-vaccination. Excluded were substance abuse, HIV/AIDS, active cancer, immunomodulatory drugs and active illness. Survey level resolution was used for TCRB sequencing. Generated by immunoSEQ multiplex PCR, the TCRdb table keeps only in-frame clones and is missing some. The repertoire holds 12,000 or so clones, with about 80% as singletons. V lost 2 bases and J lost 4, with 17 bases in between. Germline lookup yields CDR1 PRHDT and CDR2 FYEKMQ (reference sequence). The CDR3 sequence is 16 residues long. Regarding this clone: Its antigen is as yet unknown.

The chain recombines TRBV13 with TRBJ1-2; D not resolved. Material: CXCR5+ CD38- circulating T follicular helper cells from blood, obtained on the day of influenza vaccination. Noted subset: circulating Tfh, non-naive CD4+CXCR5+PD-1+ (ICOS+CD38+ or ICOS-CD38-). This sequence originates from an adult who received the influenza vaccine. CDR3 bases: TGTGCCAGCAGCTTAAGTCTACGGGGTGAGGGCTATGGCTACACCTTC. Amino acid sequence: CASSLSLRGEGYGYTF.